The rows below give T cell receptor beta chains drawn from one sample of a study of response to subunit inactivated influenza vaccine. Each CDR3 protein is one row after TCRdb ran MiXCR on the RT-PCR reads. Among 550,000 to 800,000 distinct CDR3 sequences listed, approximately 13% were seen once. The sequences come from PBMCs from blood, collected around two weeks before vaccination. The receptors originated from a man aged 50 to 60 who received an inactivated influenza vaccine. CDR3s include the opening cysteine and the closing phenylalanine or tryptophan. A D gene is named only where the DNA matches it firmly. Size tells how often a clone was seen (once, few, many) or the class of an expanded clone, and some rows leave it out.

TRBV25-1,-,TRBJ2-3,TRBD2,TGTGCCAGCAGTGACCTCGGACTAGCGGGAGGAGATACGCAGTATTTT,CASSDLGLAGGDTQYF
TRBV5-1,few,TRBJ2-7,TRBD1,TGCGCCAGCAGCTTGAGTTGGACAGGGGGTTCGGCCTACGAGCAGTACTTC,CASSLSWTGGSAYEQYF
TRBV5-1,few,TRBJ2-5,-,TGCGCCAGCAGCTCACCATCTGGACAGCAAGAGACCCAGTACTTC,CASSSPSGQQETQYF
TRBV20-1,-,TRBJ2-2,-,TGCAGTTGGCAGGGAGGCGGGGAGCTGTTTTTT,CSWQGGGELFF
TRBV7-9,few,TRBJ2-7,-,TGTGCCAGCAGCCGCGTACCCCACGAGCAGTACTTC,CASSRVPHEQYF
TRBV25-1,-,TRBJ1-5,TRBD1,TGTGCCAGCAGTGGGACAGGGCATAATCAGCCCCAGCATTTT,CASSGTGHNQPQHF
TRBV20-1,-,TRBJ2-7,-,TGCAGTGCTAACGGGGGGCGATCGATGTACGAGCAGTACTTC,CSANGGRSMYEQYF
TRBV3-1,-,TRBJ1-6,-,TGTGCCAGCAGCCAAGAGGGAGCCGATAATTCACCCCTCCACTTT,CASSQEGADNSPLHF
TRBV7-9,-,TRBJ1-2,-,TGTGCCAGCAGCTTAGAGGCGACTAACTATGGCTACACCTTC,CASSLEATNYGYTF
TRBV20-1,-,TRBJ1-4,-,TGCAGTGCTAGGGAGTCCCCTACAAACAATGAAAAACTGTTTTTT,CSARESPTNNEKLFF
TRBV30,-,TRBJ2-7,-,TGTGCCTGGGGAACGGGGAACTCCTACGAGCAGTACTTC,CAWGTGNSYEQYF
TRBV4-1,-,TRBJ1-6,TRBD1,TGCGCCAGCAGCCATGGACAGGGTTTCGGGTATAATTCACCCCTCCACTTT,CASSHGQGFGYNSPLHF
TRBV15,many,TRBJ2-5,-,TGTGCCACCAGCAGAGATTCGGGACGCCAAGAGACCCAGTACTTC,CATSRDSGRQETQYF
TRBV29-1,-,TRBJ1-5,-,TGCAGCGTTGGAGGGCAGAATAGCAATCAGCCCCAGCATTTT,CSVGGQNSNQPQHF